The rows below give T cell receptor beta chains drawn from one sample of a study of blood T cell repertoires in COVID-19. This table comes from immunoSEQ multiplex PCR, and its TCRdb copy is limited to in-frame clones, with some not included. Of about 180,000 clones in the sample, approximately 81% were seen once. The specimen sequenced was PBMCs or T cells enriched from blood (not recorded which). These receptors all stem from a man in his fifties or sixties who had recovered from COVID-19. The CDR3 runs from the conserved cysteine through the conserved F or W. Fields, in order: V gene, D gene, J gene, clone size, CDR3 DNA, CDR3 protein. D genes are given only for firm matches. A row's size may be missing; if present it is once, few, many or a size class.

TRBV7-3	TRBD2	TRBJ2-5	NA	TGTGCCAGCAGCCCTCCGACTAGCGGGGGGGCCGAGGAGACCCAGTACTTC	CASSPPTSGGAEETQYF
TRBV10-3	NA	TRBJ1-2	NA	TGTGCCATCAGTGATTCCGGGGTGAATGGCTACACCTTC	CAISDSGVNGYTF
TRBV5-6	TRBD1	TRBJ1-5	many	TGTGCCAGCAGCTCGGCAGGGGGTTGGGATCAGCCCCAGCATTTT	CASSSAGGWDQPQHF
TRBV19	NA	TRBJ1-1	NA	TGTGCCAGTAGTATTACAGCGGACACTGAAGCTTTCTTT	CASSITADTEAFF
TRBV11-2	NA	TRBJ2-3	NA	TGTGCCAGCAGCTTACTCCGGGATACTAGCACAGATACGCAGTATTTT	CASSLLRDTSTDTQYF
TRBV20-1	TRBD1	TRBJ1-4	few	TGCAGTGCTAGTCGGACAGGTGTTTACGCAACTAATGAAAAACTGTTTTTT	CSASRTGVYATNEKLFF
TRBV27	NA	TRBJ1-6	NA	TGTGCCAGCAGCCTCGGGGGAGATTCACCCCTCCACTTT	CASSLGGDSPLHF
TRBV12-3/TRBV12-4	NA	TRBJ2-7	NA	TGTGCCAGCAGTTTAGCGCTAGGATACGAGCAGTACTTC	CASSLALGYEQYF
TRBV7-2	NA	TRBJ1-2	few	TGTGCCAGCAGCCCACGTCTGACAGGCTACCATGGCTACACCTTC	CASSPRLTGYHGYTF
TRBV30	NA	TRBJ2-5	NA	TGTGCCTGGAGCCAAAGTCGTGGCAGGGGCCAAGAGACCCAGTACTTC	CAWSQSRGRGQETQYF
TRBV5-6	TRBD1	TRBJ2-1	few	TGTGCCAGCAGCTTGGGACAGGGGATCAATGAGCAGTTCTTC	CASSLGQGINEQFF
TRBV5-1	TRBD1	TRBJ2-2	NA	TGCGCCAGCAGCTCCGGACAGGGACCCGCCGGGGAGCTGTTTTTT	CASSSGQGPAGELFF
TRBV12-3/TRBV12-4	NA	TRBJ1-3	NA	TGTGCCAGCAGTCTGACAGAAGGAAACACCATATATTTT	CASSLTEGNTIYF
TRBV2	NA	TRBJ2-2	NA	TGTGCCAGCCGGTTTACCCAAAACACCGGGGAGCTGTTTTTT	CASRFTQNTGELFF
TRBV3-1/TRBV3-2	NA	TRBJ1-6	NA	TGTGCCAGCAGCCAGAGGGAAAGTCGGTCACCCCTCCACTTT	CASSQRESRSPLHF
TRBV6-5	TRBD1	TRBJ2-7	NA	TGTGCCAGCCCGAAGGTCCGGGACAGCACCTACGAGCAGTACTTC	CASPKVRDSTYEQYF
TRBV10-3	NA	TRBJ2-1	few	TGTGCCATCAGTGAGCGTTCCAGCGGTCTATCTAGGGAGCAGTTCTTC	CAISERSSGLSREQFF
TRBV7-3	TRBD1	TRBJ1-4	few	TGTGCCAGCAGCTTAAGGGAGGACAGGGTGTCGACTAATGAAAAACTGTTTTTT	CASSLREDRVSTNEKLFF
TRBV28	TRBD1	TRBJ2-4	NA	TGTGCCAGCACCCCAACAGGGGCAGGGATTCAGTACTTC	CASTPTGAGIQYF
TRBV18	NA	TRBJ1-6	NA	TGTGCCAGCACCGGGTCCCTGAATTCACCCCTCCACTTT	CASTGSLNSPLHF
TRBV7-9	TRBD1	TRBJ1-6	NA	TGTGCCAGCAGCGCAGCCGGGACAGATAATTCACCCCTCCACTTT	CASSAAGTDNSPLHF
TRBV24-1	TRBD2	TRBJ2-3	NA	TGTGCCACCAGTGATAGGACTAGCGGGGGCACAGATACGCAGTATTTT	CATSDRTSGGTDTQYF
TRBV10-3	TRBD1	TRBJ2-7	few	TGTGCCATCAGCCCGGGACAGGGATCCTACGAGCAGTACTTC	CAISPGQGSYEQYF
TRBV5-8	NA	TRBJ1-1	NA	TGTGCCAGCATCCTATCCCGGGGGGCGGGAACTGAAGCTTTCTTT	CASILSRGAGTEAFF
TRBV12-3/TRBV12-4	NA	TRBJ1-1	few	TGTGCCACCTCCCCCGGTTGGAACACTGAAGCTTTCTTT	CATSPGWNTEAFF
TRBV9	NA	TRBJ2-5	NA	TGTGCCAGCAGCGTCGGGGAAGAGACCCAGTACTTC	CASSVGEETQYF
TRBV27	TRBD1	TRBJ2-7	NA	TGTGCCAGCAGTTTGGGACAGGGGGCGTTCTACGAGCAGTACTTC	CASSLGQGAFYEQYF
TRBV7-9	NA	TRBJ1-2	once	TGTGCCAGCAGCTTAGACAGGGCAGCTAACTATGGCTACACCTTC	CASSLDRAANYGYTF
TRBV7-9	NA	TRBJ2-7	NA	TGTGCCAGCGCGTTCGGGGAGTCAAGCTACGAGCAGTACTTC	CASAFGESSYEQYF
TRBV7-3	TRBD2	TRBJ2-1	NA	TGTGCCAGCAGTAACCAGCGGGAGTTTGGTGAGCAGTTCTTC	CASSNQREFGEQFF
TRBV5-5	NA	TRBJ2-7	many	TGTGCCAGCAGCTTGTCAGCATCAGCTAGCTACGAGCAGTACTTC	CASSLSASASYEQYF
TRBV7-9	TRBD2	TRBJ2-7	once	TGTGCCAGCAGCATCCCACGGGGCAGTCATACGGGAGGGGCAATTTACGAGCAGTACTTC	CASSIPRGSHTGGAIYEQYF
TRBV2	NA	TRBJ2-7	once	TGTGCCAGCAGAGTACAGGCTAGCTCCTACGAGCAGTACTTC	CASRVQASSYEQYF
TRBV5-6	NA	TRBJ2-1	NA	TGTGCCAGCAGCTTGTCAGGGGCCGAAAATGAGCAGTTCTTC	CASSLSGAENEQFF
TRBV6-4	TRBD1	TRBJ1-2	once	TGTGCCAGCAGTGACTCGACAGGGGGTGACTATGGCTACACCTTC	CASSDSTGGDYGYTF
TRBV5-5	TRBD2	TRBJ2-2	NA	TGTGCCAGCAGCTGGACTAGCGGCAACACCGGGGAGCTGTTTTTT	CASSWTSGNTGELFF
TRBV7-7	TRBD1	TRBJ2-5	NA	TGTGCTAGCAGCCCACGGACAGGGGCCCAAGAGACCCAGTACTTC	CASSPRTGAQETQYF
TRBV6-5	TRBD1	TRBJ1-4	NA	TGTGCCAGCAGCTACAGGGGATCAACTAATGAAAAACTGTTTTTT	CASSYRGSTNEKLFF
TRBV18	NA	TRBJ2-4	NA	TGTGCCAGCTCACCATCAGGGGGAGGCATTCAGTACTTC	CASSPSGGGIQYF
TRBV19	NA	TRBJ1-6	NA	TGTGCCAGTAGTGAACCCCTCGGTCCCCTCCACTTT	CASSEPLGPLHF
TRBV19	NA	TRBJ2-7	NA	TGTGCCAGTAAAGCACAGGGCCCCTACGAGCAGTACTTC	CASKAQGPYEQYF
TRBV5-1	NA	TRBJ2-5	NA	TGCGCCAGCAGCTTTGAGGGATCGGAAGAGACCCAGTACTTC	CASSFEGSEETQYF